What follows is one T cell receptor beta chain and its context. The CDR3 spans 15 residues. Germline assignment: CDR1 KGHDR and CDR2 SFDVKD. TCRdb reworked the 5' RACE reads into one entry per CDR3 protein, no DNA. This sample's clone table lists over 35,000 distinct CDR3 sequences. This sample is drawn from a study of monozygotic twins with inflammatory bowel disease. The chain has TRBV24-1 and TRBJ2-5; without DNA, the TCRdb call of TRBD1 cannot be checked. The receptor was derived from a human donor with ulcerative colitis or Crohn's disease, or a healthy co-twin of an affected twin (not recorded which). The specimen sequenced was blood. The chain's CDR3 is CATSEGDRVGETQYF.